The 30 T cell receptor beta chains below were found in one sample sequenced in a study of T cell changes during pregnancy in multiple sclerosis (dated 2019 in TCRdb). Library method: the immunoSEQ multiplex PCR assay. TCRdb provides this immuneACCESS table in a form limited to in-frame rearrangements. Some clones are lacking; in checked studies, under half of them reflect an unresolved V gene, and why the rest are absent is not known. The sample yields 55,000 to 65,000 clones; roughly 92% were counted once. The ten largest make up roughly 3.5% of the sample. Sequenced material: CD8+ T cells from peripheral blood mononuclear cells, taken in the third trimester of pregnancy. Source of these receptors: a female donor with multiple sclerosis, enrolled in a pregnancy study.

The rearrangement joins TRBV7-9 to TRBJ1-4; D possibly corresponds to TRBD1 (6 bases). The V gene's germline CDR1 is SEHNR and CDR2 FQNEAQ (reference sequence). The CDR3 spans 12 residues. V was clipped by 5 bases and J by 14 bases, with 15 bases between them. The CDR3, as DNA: TGTGCCAGCAGCCCCACAGGGACTACGCTGTTTTTT. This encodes CASSPTGTTLFF.

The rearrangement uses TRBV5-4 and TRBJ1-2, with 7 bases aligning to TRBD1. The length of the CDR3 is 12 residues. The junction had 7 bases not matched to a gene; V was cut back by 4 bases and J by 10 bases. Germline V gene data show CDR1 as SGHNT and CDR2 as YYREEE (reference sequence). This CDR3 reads CASSPGTAIYTF. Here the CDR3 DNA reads TGTGCCAGCAGCCCCGGGACAGCGATCTACACCTTC.

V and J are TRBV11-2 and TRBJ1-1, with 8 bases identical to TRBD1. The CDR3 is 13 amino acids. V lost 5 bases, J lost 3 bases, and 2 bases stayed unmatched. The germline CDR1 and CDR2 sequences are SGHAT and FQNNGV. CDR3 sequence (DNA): TGTGCCAGCAGCCCGACAGGGGACACTGAAGCTTTCTTT. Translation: CASSPTGDTEAFF. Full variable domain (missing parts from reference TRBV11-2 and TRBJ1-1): EAGVAQSPRYKIIEKRQSVAFWCNPISGHATLYWYQQILGQGPKLLIQFQNNGVVDDSQLPKDRFSAERLKGVDSTLKIQPAKLEDSAVYLCASSPTGDTEAFFGQGTRLTVV.

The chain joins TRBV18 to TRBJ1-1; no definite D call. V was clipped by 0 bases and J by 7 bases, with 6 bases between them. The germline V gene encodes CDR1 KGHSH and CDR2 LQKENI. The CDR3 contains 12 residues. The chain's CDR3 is CASSPPGIEAFF. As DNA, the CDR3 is TGTGCCAGCTCACCACCGGGCATTGAAGCTTTCTTT.

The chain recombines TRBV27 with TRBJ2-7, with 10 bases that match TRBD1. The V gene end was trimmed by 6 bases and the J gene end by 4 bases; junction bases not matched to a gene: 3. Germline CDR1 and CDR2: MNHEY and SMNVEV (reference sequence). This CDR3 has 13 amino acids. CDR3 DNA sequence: TGTGCCAGCAGGACAGGGGGCGTTTACGAGCAGTACTTC. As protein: CASRTGGVYEQYF.

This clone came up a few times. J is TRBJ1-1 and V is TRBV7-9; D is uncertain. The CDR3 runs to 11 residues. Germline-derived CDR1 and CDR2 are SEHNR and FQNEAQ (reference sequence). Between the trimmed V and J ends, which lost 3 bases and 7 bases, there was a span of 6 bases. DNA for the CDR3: TGTGCCAGCAGCTTCGGGATTGAAGCTTTCTTT. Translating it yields CASSFGIEAFF.

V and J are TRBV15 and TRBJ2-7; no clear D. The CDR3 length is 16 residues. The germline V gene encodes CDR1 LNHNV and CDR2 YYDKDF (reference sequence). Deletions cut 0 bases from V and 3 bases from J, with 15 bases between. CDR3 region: CATSRDVAAQNYEQYF. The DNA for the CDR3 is TGTGCCACCAGCAGAGATGTCGCGGCGCAGAACTACGAGCAGTACTTC.

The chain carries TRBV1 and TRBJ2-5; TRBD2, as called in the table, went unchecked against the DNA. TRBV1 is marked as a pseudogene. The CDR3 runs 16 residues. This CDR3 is CTSSQEELAGEETQYF. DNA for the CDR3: TGCACCAGCAGCCAAGAGGAACTAGCGGGAGAAGAGACCCAGTACTTC.

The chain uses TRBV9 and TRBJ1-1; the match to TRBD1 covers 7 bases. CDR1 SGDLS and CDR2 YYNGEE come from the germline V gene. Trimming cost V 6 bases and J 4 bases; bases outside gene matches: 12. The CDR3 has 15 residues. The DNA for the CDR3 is TGTGCCAGCAATCCAAGAGGGGGCGAGGGCACTGAAGCTTTCTTT. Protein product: CASNPRGGEGTEAFF.

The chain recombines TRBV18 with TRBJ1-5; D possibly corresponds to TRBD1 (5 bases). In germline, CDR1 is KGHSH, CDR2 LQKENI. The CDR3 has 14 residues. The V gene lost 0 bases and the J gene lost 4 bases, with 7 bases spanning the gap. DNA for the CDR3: TGTGCCAGCTCACCACCCGGGGGGAATCAGCCCCAGCATTTT. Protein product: CASSPPGGNQPQHF.

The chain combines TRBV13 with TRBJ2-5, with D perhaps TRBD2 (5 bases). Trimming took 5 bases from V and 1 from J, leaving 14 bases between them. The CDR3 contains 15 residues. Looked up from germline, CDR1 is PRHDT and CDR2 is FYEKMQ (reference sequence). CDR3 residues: CASSPGRATQETQYF. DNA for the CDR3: TGTGCCAGCAGCCCTGGGCGGGCCACCCAAGAGACCCAGTACTTC.

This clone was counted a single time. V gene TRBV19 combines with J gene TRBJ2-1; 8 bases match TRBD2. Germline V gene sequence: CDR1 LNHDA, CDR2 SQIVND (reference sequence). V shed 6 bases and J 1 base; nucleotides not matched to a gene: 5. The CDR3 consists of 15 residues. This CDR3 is CASRGAGASYNEQFF. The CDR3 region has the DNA TGTGCCAGTAGGGGAGCGGGAGCTTCCTACAATGAGCAGTTCTTC.

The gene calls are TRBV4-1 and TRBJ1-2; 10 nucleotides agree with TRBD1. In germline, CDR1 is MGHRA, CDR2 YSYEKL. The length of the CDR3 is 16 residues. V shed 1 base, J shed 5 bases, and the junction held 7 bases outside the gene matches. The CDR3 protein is CASSQVIRDRGYGYTF. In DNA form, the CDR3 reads TGCGCCAGCAGCCAAGTGATAAGGGACAGGGGTTATGGCTACACCTTC.

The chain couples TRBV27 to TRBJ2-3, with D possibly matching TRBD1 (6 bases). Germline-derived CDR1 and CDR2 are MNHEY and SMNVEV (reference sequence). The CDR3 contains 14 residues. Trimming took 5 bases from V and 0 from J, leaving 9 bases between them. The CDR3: CASSRQGSTDTQYF. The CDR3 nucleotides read TGTGCCAGCAGTCGCCAGGGGAGCACAGATACGCAGTATTTT.

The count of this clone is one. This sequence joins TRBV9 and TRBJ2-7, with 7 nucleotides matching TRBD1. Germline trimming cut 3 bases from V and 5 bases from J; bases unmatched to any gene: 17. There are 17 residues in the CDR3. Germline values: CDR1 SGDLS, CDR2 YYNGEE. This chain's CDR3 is CASSDPLLVRGHDEQYF. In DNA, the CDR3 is TGTGCCAGCAGCGACCCCTTATTGGTGAGGGGGCACGACGAGCAGTACTTC.

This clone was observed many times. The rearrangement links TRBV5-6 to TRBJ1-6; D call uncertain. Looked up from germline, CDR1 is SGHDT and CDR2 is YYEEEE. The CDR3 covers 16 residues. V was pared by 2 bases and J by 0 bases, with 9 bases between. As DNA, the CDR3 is TGTGCCAGCAGCTTACATGGCTTCTCCTATAATTCACCCCTCCACTTT. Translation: CASSLHGFSYNSPLHF.

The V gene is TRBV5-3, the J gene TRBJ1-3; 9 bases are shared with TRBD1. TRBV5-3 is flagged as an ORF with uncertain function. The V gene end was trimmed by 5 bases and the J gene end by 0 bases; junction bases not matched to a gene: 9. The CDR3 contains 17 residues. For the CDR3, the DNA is TGTGCCAGAAGTTCTCCGGGACAGGGCAACTCTGGAAACACCATATATTTT. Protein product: CARSSPGQGNSGNTIYF.

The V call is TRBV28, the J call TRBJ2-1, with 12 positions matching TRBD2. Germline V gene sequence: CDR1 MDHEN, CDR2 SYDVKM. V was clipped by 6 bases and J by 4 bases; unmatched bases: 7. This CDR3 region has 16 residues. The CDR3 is CASSSASGRGYNEQFF. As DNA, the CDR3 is TGTGCCAGCAGCTCGGCTAGCGGGAGGGGTTACAATGAGCAGTTCTTC.

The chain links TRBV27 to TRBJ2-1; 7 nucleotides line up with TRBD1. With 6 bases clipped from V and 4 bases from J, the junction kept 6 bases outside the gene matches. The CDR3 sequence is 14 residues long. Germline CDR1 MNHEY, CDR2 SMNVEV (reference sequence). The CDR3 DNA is TGTGCCAGCAGCCAGGGACAGAGTTACAATGAGCAGTTCTTC. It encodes CASSQGQSYNEQFF.

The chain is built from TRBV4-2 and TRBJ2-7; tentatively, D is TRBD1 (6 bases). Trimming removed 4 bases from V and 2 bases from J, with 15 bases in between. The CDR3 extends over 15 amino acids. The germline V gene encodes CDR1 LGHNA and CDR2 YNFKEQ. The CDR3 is CASSRPLGATYEQYF. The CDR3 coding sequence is TGTGCCAGCAGCCGTCCTTTGGGGGCGACCTACGAGCAGTACTTC.

CDR3 coding DNA: TGCAGCGTAGAGACAGGGGATGGCAATCAGCCCCAGCATTTT. Protein sequence: CSVETGDGNQPQHF. The chain is built from TRBV29-1 and TRBJ1-5, with 8 bases identical to TRBD1. Germline values: CDR1 SQVTM, CDR2 ANQGSEA. The V segment lost 6 bases and the J segment 2 bases; nucleotides outside the gene matches: 6. The CDR3 covers 14 residues. Full variable domain (rest looked up from reference TRBV29-1 and TRBJ1-5): SAVISQKPSRDICQRGTSLTIQCQVDSQVTMMFWYRQQPGQSLTLIATANQGSEATYESGFVIDKFPISRPNLTFSTLTVSNMSPEDSSIYLCSVETGDGNQPQHFGDGTRLSIL.

The CDR3 spells CAISEFSGGETDTQYF. CDR3 nucleotide sequence: TGTGCCATCAGTGAGTTCAGCGGGGGAGAGACAGATACGCAGTATTTT. J is TRBJ2-3 and V is TRBV10-3, with 8 bases fitting TRBD2. Looked up from germline, CDR1 is ENHRY and CDR2 is SYGVKD. The CDR3 runs 16 residues. The V segment lost 1 base and the J segment 3 bases; nucleotides outside the gene matches: 6.

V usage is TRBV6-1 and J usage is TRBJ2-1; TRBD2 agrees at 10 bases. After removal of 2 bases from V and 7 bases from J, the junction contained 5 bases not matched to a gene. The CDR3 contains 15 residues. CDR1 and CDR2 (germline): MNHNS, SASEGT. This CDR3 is CASSEPSGSLNEQFF. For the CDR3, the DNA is TGTGCCAGCAGTGAACCTAGCGGGAGTCTGAATGAGCAGTTCTTC.

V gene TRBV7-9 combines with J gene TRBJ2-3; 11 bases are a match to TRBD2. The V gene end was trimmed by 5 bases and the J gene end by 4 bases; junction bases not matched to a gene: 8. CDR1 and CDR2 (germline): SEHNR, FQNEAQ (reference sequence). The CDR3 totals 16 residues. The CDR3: CASSPKQTSGADTQYF. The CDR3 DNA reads TGTGCCAGCAGCCCCAAGCAGACTAGCGGGGCAGATACGCAGTATTTT.

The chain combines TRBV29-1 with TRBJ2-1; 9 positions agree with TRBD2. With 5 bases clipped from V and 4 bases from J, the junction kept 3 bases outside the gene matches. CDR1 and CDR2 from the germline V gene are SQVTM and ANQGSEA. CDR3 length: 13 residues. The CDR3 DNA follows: TGCAGCGTTATTAGCGGGAGTTACAATGAGCAGTTCTTC. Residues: CSVISGSYNEQFF.

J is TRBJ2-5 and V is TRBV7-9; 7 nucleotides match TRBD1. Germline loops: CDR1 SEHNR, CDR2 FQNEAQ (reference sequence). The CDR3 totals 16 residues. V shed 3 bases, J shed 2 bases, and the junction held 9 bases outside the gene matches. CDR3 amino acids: CASSFGGGRGQETQYF. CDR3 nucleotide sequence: TGTGCCAGCAGCTTTGGCGGCGGCAGGGGGCAAGAGACCCAGTACTTC.

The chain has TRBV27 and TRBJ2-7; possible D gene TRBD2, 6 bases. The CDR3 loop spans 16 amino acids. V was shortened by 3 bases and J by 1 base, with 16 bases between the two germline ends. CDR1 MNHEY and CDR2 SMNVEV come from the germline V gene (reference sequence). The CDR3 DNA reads TGTGCCAGCAGTTTTGGGGGGATCGACAGTTCCTACGAGCAGTACTTC. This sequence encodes CASSFGGIDSSYEQYF.

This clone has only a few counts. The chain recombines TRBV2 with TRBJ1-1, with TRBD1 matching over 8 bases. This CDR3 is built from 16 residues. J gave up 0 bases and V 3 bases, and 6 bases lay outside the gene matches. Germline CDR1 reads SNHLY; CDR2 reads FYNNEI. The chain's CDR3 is CASSDPRGRMNTEAFF. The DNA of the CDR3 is TGTGCCAGCAGTGATCCCAGGGGGCGCATGAACACTGAAGCTTTCTTT.

In DNA form, the CDR3 reads TGTGCCAGTAGTCACGGGGGGAGTGCTGGAAACACCATATATTTT. Amino acid sequence: CASSHGGSAGNTIYF. The rearrangement joins TRBV19 to TRBJ1-3, with D perhaps TRBD1 (5 bases). Germline-derived CDR1 and CDR2 are LNHDA and SQIVND (reference sequence). The V end lost 5 bases, the J end lost 2 bases, and 13 bases lay between the germline ends. This CDR3 is built from 15 residues.

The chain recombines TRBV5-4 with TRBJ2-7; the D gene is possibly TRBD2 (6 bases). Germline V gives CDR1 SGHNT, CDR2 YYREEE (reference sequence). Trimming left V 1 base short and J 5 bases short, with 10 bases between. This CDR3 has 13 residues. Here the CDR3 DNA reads TGTGCCAGCAGCTTGTGGGGGGTGGACGAGCAGTACTTC. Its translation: CASSLWGVDEQYF.